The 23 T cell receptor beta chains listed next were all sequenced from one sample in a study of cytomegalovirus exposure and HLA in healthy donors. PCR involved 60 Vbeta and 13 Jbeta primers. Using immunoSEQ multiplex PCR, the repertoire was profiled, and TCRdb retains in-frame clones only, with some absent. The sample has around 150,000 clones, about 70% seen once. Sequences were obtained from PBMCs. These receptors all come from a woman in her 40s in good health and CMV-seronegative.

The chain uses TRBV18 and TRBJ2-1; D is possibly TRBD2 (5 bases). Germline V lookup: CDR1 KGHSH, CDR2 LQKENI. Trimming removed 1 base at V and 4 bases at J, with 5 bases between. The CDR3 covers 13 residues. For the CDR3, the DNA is TGTGCCAGCTCACCACGAGGGTACAATGAGCAGTTCTTC. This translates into CASSPRGYNEQFF.

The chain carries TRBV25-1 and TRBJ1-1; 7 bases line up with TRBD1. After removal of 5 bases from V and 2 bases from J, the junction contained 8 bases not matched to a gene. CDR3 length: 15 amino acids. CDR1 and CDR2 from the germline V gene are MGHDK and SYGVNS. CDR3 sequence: CASSPTGALNTEAFF. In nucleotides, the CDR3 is TGTGCCAGCAGTCCAACAGGGGCCTTAAACACTGAAGCTTTCTTT.

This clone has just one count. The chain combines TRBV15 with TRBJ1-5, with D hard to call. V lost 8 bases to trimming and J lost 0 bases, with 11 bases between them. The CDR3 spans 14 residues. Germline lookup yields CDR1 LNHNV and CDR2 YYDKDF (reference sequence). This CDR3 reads CATGTVHSNQPQHF. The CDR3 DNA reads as TGTGCCACCGGTACTGTTCATAGCAATCAGCCCCAGCATTTT.

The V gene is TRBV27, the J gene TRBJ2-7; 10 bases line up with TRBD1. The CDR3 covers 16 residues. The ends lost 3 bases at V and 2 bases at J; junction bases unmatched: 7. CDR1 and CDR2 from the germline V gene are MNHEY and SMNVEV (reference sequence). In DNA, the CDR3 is TGTGCCAGCAGTTTCCTAGGACAGGGGGGCCCCTACGAGCAGTACTTC. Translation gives CASSFLGQGGPYEQYF.

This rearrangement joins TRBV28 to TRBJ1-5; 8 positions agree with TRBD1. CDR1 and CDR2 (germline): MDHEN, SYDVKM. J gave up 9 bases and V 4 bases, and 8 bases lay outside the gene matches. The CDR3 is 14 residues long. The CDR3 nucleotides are TGTGCCAGCAGTTACCCAGGACAGGGCTGGCCCCAGCATTTT. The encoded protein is CASSYPGQGWPQHF.

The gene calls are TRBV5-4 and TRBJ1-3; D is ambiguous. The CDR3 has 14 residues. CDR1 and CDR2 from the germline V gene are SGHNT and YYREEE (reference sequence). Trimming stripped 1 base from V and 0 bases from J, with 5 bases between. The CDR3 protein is CASSLLGSGNTIYF. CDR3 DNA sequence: TGTGCCAGCAGCTTGCTCGGCTCTGGAAACACCATATATTTT. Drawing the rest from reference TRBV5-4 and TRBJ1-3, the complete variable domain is ETGVTQSPTHLIKTRGQQVTLRCSSQSGHNTVSWYQQALGQGPQFIFQYYREEENGRGNFPPRFSGLQFPNYSSELNVNALELDDSALYLCASSLLGSGNTIYFGEGSWLTVV.

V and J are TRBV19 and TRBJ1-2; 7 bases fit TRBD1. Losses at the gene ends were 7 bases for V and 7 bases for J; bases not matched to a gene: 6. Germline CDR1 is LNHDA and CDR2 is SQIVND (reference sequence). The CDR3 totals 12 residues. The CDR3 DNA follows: TGTGCCAGTACGACAGGGTATCTTGGCTACACCTTC. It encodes CASTTGYLGYTF. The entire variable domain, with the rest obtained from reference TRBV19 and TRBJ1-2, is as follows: DGGITQSPKYLFRKEGQNVTLSCEQNLNHDAMYWYRQDPGQGLRLIYYSQIVNDFQKGDIAEGYSVSREKKESFPLTVTSAQKNPTAFYLCASTTGYLGYTFGSGTRLTVV.

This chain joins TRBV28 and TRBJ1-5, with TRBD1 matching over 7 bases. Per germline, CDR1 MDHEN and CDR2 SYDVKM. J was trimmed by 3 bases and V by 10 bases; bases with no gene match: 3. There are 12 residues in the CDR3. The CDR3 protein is CAITGANQPQHF. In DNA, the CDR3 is TGTGCCATTACAGGGGCCAATCAGCCCCAGCATTTT.

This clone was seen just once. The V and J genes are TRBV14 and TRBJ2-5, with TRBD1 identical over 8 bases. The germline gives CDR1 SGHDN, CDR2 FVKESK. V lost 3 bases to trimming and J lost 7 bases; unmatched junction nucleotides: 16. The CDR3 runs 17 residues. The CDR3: CASSQARTGTGVGTQYF. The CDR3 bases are TGTGCCAGCAGCCAGGCGCGAACCGGGACAGGCGTTGGGACCCAGTACTTC.

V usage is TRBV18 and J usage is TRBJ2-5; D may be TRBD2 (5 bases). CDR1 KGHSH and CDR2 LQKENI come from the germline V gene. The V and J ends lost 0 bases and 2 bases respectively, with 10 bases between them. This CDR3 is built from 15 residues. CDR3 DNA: TGTGCCAGCTCACCACCGTCCGGGGTACAAGAGACCCAGTACTTC. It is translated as CASSPPSGVQETQYF.

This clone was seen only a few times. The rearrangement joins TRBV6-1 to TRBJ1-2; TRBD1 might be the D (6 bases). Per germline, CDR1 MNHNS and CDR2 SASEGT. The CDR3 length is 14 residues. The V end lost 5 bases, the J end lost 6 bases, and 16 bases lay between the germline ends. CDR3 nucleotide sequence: TGTGCCAGCAGTCCTCCTGACAGGAGACATGGCTACACCTTC. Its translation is CASSPPDRRHGYTF.

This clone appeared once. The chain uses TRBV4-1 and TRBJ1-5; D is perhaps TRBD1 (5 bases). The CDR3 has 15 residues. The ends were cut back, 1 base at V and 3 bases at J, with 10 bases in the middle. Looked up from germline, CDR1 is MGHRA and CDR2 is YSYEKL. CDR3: CASSQVGAPNQPQHF. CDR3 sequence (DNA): TGCGCCAGCAGCCAAGTAGGGGCCCCCAATCAGCCCCAGCATTTT.

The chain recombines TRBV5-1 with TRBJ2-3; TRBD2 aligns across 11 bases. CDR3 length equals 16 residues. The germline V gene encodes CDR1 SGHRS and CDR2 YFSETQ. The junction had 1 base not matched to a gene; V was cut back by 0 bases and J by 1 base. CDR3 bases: TGCGCCAGCAGCTTGGAACTAGCGGGAGGCACAGATACGCAGTATTTT. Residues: CASSLELAGGTDTQYF.

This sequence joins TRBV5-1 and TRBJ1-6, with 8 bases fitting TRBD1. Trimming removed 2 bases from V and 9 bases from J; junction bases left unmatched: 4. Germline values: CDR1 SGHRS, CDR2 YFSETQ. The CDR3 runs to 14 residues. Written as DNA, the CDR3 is TGCGCCAGCAGCTTACAGGGGGACAGTTCACCCCTCCACTTT. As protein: CASSLQGDSSPLHF.

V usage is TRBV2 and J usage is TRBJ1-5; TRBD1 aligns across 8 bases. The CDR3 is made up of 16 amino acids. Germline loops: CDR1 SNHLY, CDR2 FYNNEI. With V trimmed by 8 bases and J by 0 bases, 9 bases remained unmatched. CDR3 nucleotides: TGTGCCAGCTCGGTCAGGGGGCTTTATAGCAATCAGCCCCAGCATTTT. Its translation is CASSVRGLYSNQPQHF. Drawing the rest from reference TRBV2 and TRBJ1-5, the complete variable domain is EPEVTQTPSHQVTQMGQEVILRCVPISNHLYFYWYRQILGQKVEFLVSFYNNEISEKSEIFDDQFSVERPDGSNFTLKIRSTKLEDSAMYFCASSVRGLYSNQPQHFGDGTRLSIL.

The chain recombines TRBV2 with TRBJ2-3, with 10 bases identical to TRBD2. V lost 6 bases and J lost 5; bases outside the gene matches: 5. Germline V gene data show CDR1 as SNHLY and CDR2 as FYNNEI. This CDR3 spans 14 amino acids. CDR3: CASSLAGVGDTQYF. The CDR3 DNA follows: TGTGCCAGCAGCCTAGCGGGGGTGGGAGATACGCAGTATTTT.

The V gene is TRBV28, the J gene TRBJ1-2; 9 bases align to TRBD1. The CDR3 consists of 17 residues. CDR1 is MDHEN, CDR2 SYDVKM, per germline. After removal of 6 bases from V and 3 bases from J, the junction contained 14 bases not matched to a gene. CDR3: CASRPPGTGSVYYGYTF. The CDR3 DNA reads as TGTGCCAGCAGACCCCCCGGGACAGGGAGTGTTTACTATGGCTACACCTTC.

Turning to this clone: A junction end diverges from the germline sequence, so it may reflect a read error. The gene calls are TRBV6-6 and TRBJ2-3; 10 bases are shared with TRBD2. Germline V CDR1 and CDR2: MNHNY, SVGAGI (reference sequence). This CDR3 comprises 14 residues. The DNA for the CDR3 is TGTGCCAGCAGTTACTCGAGCGGCGGGACTAGCGCACATTTT. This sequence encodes CASSYSSGGTSAHF.

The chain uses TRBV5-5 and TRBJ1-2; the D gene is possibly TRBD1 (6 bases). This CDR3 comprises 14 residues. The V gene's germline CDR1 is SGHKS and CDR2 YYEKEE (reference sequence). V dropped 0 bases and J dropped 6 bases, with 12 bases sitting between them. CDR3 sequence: CASSLAEGVNGYTF. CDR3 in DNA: TGTGCCAGCAGCTTGGCCGAGGGGGTTAATGGCTACACCTTC.

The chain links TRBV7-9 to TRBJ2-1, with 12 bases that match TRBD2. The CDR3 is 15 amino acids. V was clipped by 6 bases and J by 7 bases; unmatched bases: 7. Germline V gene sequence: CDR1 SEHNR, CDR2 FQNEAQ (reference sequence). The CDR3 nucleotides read TGTGCCAGCAGTTTCCTAGCGGGAGGGCCGAATGAGCAGTTCTTC. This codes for CASSFLAGGPNEQFF. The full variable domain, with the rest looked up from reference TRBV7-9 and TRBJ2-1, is DTGVSQNPRHKITKRGQNVTFRCDPISEHNRLYWYRQTLGQGPEFLTYFQNEAQLEKSRLLSDRFSAERPKGSFSTLEIQRTEQGDSAMYLCASSFLAGGPNEQFFGPGTRLTVL.

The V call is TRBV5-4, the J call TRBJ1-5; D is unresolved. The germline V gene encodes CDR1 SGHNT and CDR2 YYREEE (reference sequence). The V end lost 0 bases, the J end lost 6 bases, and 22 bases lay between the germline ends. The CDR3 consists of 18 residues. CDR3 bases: TGTGCCAGCAGCTTGGTCCTTGGGGAGGGCTATCCCAGTCAGCCCCAGCATTTT. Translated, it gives CASSLVLGEGYPSQPQHF. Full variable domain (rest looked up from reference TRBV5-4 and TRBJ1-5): ETGVTQSPTHLIKTRGQQVTLRCSSQSGHNTVSWYQQALGQGPQFIFQYYREEENGRGNFPPRFSGLQFPNYSSELNVNALELDDSALYLCASSLVLGEGYPSQPQHFGDGTRLSIL.

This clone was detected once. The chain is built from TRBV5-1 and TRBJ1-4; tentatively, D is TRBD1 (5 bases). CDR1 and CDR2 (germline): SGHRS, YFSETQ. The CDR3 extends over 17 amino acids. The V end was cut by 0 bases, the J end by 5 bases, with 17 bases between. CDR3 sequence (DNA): TGCGCCAGCAGCTTGGGGGGGGTGTCCGCTCCAAATGAAAAACTGTTTTTT. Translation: CASSLGGVSAPNEKLFF.

The DNA of the CDR3 is TGTGCCAGCAGTGAAGCGGCGAGCTGGAGGTCCCACTATGGCTACACCTTC. Encoded protein: CASSEAASWRSHYGYTF. The J gene is TRBJ1-2, the V gene TRBV2; D gene ambiguous. Trimming left V 0 bases short and J 3 bases short, with 17 bases between. The CDR3 spans 17 residues. Germline V gene lookup returns CDR1 SNHLY and CDR2 FYNNEI.